This T cell receptor (beta chain) was obtained from a study of lymphopenia after photon versus proton radiotherapy. Study-level points and caveats: Post-nadir diversity loss with photons came from oligoclonal expansion, particularly CD8+ Temra cells. Survival link was tested only in deceased patients; proton benefit remains a possibility.

CDR1 and CDR2 (germline): SGHTS, YDEGEE. V lost 3 bases and J lost 4, with 2 bases in between. CDR3 length equals 11 residues. Sequencing used immunoSEQ multiplex PCR; TCRdb keeps in-frame clones, though not all of them. The sample has some 29,000 clones; around 80% are singletons. On this clone: Its antigen remains unidentified.

The clonotype was recovered from a man in his forties or fifties with gastric cancer. The source was peripheral blood, collected from a patient treated with photon-based radiotherapy. This sequence joins TRBV5-8 and TRBJ2-1; no firm D call. CDR3 residues: CASSSYNEQFF. CDR3 DNA sequence: TGTGCCAGCAGCTCGTACAATGAGCAGTTCTTC.